This T cell receptor beta chain was recorded in a study of shared clonotypes between healthy human individuals. Trimming cost V 5 bases and J 4 bases, with 15 bases left between them. There are 15 residues in the CDR3. Germline values: CDR1 MNHNS, CDR2 SASEGT. Clones were sequenced by immunoSEQ multiplex PCR, and TCRdb holds only the in-frame ones, with some missing. The table shows around 510,000 clones, with around 77% occurring only once. The sample consisted of PBMCs. The chain is built from TRBV6-1 and TRBJ1-3, with D perhaps matching TRBD1 (5 bases). The TCR originated in a woman aged 40 to 55 in good health. Some clones in this sample may be carry-over from other donors' samples. This chain's CDR3 is CASSSGGRQGNTIYF. The CDR3 region has the DNA TGTGCCAGCAGTTCCGGGGGGAGACAGGGAAACACCATATATTTT.